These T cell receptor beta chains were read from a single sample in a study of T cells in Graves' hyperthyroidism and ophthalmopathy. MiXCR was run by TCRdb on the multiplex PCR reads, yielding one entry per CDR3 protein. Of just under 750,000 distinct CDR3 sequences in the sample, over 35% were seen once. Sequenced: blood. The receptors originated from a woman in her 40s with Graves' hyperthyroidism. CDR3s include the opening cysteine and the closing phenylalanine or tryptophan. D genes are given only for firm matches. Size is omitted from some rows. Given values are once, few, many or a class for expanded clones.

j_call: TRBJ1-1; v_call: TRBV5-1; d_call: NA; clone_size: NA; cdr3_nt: TGCGCCAGCAGTACTGACGGCATGAACACTGAAGCTTTCTTT; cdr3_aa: CASSTDGMNTEAFF
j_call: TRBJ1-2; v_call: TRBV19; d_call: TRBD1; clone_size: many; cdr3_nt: TGTGCCAGTAGTATGGACAGGGTCGGCTACACCTTC; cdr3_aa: CASSMDRVGYTF
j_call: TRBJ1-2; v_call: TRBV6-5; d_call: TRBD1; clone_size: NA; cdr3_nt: TGTGCCAGCAGTTACTCGAGGGGGCATGGCTACACCTTC; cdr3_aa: CASSYSRGHGYTF
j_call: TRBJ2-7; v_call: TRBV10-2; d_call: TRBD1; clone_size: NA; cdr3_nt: TGCGCCAGCAGTTACAACAGGGGGAACTACGAGCAGTACTTC; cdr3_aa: CASSYNRGNYEQYF
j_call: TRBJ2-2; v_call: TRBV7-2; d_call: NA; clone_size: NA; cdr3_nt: TGTGCCAGCAGCTTAGGTCTCAGGGTGGACGAGGTTTCGGTCACCGGGGAGCTGTTTTTT; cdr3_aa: CASSLGLRVDEVSVTGELFF
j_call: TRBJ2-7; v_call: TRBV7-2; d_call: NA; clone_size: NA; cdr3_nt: TGTGCCAGCAGCCAAGATCGGGCATTCCTGGACTTC; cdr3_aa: CASSQDRAFLDF
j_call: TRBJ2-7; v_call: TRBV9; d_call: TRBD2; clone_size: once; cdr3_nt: TGTGCCAGCCCCGCGGGGGGGCGACTCCCCTACGAGCAGTACTTC; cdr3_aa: CASPAGGRLPYEQYF
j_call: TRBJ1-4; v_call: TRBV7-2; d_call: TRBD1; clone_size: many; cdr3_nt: TGTGCCAGCAGGCCGAACAGGGGTAATGAAAAACTGTTTTTT; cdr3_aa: CASRPNRGNEKLFF
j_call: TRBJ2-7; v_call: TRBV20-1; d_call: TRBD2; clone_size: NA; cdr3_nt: TGCAGTGCTATGATGGGGAGGGAGCGGTACTTC; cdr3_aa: CSAMMGRERYF
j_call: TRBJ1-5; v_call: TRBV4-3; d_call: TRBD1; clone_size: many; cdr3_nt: TGCGCCAGCAGCCTCGGGACAGGGAGCAATCAGCCCCAGCATTTT; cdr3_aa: CASSLGTGSNQPQHF
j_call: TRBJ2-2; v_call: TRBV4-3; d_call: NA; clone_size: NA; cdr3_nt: TGCGCCAGCAGCCAAGATCGGGCACTAGTCGACACCGGGGAGCTGTTTTTT; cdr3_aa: CASSQDRALVDTGELFF
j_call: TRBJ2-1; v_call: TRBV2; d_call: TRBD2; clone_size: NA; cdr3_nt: TGTGCCAGCCACGGACTAGCGGGAGGGGGCAATGAGCAGTTCTTC; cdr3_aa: CASHGLAGGGNEQFF
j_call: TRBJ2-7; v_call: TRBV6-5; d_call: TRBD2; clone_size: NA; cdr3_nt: TGTGCCAGCAGTCGGCCCGGGGGGGGCTACGAGCAGTACTTC; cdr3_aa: CASSRPGGGYEQYF
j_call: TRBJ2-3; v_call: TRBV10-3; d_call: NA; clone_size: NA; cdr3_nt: TGTGCCATCAGTGAGTCGCGGGACATAGATACGCAGTATTTT; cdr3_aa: CAISESRDIDTQYF
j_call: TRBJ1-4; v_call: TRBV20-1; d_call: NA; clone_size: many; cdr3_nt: TGCAGTGCAACCCGATATAATGAAAAACTGTTTTTT; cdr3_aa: CSATRYNEKLFF
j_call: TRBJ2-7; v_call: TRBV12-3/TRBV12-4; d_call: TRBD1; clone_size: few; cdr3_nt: TGTGCCAGCAGTTCCGGACAGGGGGCGCGTGAGCAGTACTTC; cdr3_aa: CASSSGQGAREQYF
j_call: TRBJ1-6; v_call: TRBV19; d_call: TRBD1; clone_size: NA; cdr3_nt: TGTGCCACCGCGACGGACAGGCTCAATTCACCCCTCCACTTT; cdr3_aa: CATATDRLNSPLHF
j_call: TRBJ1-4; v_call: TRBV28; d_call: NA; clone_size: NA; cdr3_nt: TGTGCCAGCAGTGCCCAGGGACCCGTAGAGGAAAAACTGTTTTTT; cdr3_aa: CASSAQGPVEEKLFF
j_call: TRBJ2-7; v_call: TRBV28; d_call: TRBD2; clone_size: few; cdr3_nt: TGTGCCAGCAGTTTCGGACTAGCTTTCGAGCAGTACTTC; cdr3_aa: CASSFGLAFEQYF
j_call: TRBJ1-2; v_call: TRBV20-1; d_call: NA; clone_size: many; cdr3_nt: TGCAGTGCTGCCTCATCTGGCAGGGATGGCTACACCTTC; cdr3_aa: CSAASSGRDGYTF
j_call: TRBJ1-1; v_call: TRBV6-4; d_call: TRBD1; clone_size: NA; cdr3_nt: TGTGCCAGCAGTGAGCACTACCATGGACAGGGAGGGACTGAAGCTTTCTTT; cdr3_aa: CASSEHYHGQGGTEAFF
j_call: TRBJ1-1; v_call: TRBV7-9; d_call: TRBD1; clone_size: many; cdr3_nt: TGTGCCAGCAGCAAAGACAGGGGCACTGAAGCTTTCTTT; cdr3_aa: CASSKDRGTEAFF
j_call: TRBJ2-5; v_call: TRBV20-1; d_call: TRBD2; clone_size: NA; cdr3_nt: TGCAGTGCTTCTCAGGTAGCGGGGGAAGAGACCCAGTACTTC; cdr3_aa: CSASQVAGEETQYF
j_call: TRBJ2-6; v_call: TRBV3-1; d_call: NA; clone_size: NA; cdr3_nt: TGTGCCAGCAGCCAAAGAGGGACTGGGGCCAACGTCCTGACTTTC; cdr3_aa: CASSQRGTGANVLTF
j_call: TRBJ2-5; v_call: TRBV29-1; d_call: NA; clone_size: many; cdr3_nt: TGCAGCGTTGAAAAGGAGGTCAGGACCCAGTACTTC; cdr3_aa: CSVEKEVRTQYF
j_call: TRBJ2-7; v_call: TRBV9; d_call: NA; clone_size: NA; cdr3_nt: TGTGCCAGCAGCGTAGGGCCCAGTCTTAGCGGATACTACGAGCAGTACTTC; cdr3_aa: CASSVGPSLSGYYEQYF
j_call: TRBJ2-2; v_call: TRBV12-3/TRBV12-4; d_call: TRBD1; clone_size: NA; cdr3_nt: TGTGCCAGCAGTGCGGGACAGGGGGCGATCGGGGAGCTGTTTTTT; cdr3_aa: CASSAGQGAIGELFF
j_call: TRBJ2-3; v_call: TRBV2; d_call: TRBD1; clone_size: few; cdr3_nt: TGTGCCAGGACAGGGGGCGTTTCAGATACGCAGTATTTT; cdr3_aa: CARTGGVSDTQYF
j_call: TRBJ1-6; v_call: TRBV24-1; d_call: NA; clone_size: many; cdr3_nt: TGTGCCACCCTTGGAGACCATCACGTTTCACCCCTCCACTTT; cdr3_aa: CATLGDHHVSPLHF
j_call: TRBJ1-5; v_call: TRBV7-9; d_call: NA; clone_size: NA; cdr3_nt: TGTGCCAGCAGCTTGTTCTATAGGTCCTCCGGCAATCAGCCCCAGCATTTT; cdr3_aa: CASSLFYRSSGNQPQHF
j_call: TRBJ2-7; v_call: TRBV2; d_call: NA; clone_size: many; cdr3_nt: TGTGCCAGCAGTGACAAGCACTACGAGCAGTACTTC; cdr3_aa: CASSDKHYEQYF
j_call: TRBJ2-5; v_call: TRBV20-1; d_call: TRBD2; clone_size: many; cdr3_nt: TGCAGTGCTAGACCCTATCAGCGGGAAAGGGAGACCCAGTACTTC; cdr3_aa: CSARPYQRERETQYF
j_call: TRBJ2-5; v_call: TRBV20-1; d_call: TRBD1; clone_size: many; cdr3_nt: TGCAGTGCGGGAAAGACAGGGCAAGAGACCCAGTACTTC; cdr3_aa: CSAGKTGQETQYF
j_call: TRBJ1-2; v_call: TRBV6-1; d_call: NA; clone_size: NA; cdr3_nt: TGTGCCAGCAGCCGAGTCCAGGAGAACTATGGCTACACCTTC; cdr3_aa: CASSRVQENYGYTF
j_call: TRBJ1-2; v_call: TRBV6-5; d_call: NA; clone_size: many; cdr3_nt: TGTGCCAGCAGTCCCCTCCGGGGTGACGGCTACACCTTC; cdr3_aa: CASSPLRGDGYTF
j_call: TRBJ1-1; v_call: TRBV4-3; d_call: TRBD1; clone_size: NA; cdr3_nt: TGCGCCAGCAGCCAAGATACTGTCAGGGACAGGTTAATTGGGGCGGAAGCTTTCTTT; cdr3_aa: CASSQDTVRDRLIGAEAFF
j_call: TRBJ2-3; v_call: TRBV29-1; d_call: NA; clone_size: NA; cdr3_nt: TGCAGCGTTGAAGCACACCGAAACACAGATACGCAGTATTTT; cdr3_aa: CSVEAHRNTDTQYF
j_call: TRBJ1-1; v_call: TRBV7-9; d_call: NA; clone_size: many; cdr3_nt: TGTGCCAGCAGCTTAGTGGATGGACAGAACACTGAAGCTTTCTTT; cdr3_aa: CASSLVDGQNTEAFF
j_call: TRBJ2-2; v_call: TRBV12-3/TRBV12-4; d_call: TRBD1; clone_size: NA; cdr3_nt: TGTGCCAGCCGTAGGGGACAGGGGGCCTACGGGGAGCTGTTTTTT; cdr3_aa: CASRRGQGAYGELFF
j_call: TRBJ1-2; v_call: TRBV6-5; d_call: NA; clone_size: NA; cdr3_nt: TGTGCCAGCAGTTACCGGCCCGGGAGCTATGGCTACACCTTC; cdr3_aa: CASSYRPGSYGYTF
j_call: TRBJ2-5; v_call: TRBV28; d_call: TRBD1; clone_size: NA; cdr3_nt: TGTGCCAGCAGTGATAGGGACAGGGTCCAAGAGACCCAGTACTTC; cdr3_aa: CASSDRDRVQETQYF
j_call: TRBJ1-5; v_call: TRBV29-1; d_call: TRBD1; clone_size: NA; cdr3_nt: TGCAGCGTTCCATCAGGGGGCAAGAATCAGCCCCAGCATTTT; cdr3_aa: CSVPSGGKNQPQHF
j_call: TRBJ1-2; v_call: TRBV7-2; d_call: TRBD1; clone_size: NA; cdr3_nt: TGTGCCAGCAGCTCCCGGGACAGGGGTGGTGGCTACACCTTC; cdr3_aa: CASSSRDRGGGYTF
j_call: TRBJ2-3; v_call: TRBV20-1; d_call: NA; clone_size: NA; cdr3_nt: TGCAGTGCTGACCGACAGGCCTCCTCCACAGATACGCAGTATTTT; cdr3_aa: CSADRQASSTDTQYF
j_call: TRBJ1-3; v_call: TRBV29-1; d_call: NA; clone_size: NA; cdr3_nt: TGCAGCGTTGACAGGGTTGACAACACCATATATTTT; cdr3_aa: CSVDRVDNTIYF
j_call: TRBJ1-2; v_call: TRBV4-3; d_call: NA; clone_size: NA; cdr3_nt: TGCGCCAGCAGCCAAGAAGTAGGCAGGGCCTCCTATGGCTACACCTTC; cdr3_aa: CASSQEVGRASYGYTF
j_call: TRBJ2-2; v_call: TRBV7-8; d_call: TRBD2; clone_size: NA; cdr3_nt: TGTGCCAGCAGCCGGTCACTGGGTCTAGCGGGAGGGCCGAACACCGGGGAGCTGTTTTTT; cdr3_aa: CASSRSLGLAGGPNTGELFF
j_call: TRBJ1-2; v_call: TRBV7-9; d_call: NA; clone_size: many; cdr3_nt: TGTGCCAGCAGCCCGGCAGGCCCCGCGGATTATGGCTACACCTTC; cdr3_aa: CASSPAGPADYGYTF
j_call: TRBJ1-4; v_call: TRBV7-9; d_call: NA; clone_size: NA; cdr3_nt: TGTGCCAGCTCACCTAGGCCGGATGAAAAACTGTTTTTT; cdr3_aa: CASSPRPDEKLFF
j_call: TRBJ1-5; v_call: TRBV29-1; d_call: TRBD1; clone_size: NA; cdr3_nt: TGCAGCTTACAGGGGATTAAGGGTCAGCCCCAGCATTTT; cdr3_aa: CSLQGIKGQPQHF
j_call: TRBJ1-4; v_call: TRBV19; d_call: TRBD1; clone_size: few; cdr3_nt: TGTGCCAGTAGTTCCGGGACAGGGGCCTCAACTAATGAAAAACTGTTTTTT; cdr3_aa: CASSSGTGASTNEKLFF
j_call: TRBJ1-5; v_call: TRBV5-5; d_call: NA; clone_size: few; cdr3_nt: TGTGCCAGCAGCCAGGGCACAGCCAACCACCGGCCCCAGCATTTT; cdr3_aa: CASSQGTANHRPQHF
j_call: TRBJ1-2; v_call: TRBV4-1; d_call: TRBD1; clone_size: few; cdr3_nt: TGCGCCAGCAGTGACAGGGGCCCACTACATTATGGCTACACCTTC; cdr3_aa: CASSDRGPLHYGYTF